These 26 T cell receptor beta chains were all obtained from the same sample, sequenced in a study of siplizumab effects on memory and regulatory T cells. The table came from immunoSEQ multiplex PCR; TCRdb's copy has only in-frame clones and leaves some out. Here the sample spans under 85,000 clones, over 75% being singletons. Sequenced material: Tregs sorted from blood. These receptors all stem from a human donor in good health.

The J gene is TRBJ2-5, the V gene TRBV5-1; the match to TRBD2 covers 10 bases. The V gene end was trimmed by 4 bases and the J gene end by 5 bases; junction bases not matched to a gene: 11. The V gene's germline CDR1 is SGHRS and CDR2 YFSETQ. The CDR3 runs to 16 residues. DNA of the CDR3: TGCGCCAGCAGCCCGTGGGCTAGCGGGAGTTTGGAGACCCAGTACTTC. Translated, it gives CASSPWASGSLETQYF.

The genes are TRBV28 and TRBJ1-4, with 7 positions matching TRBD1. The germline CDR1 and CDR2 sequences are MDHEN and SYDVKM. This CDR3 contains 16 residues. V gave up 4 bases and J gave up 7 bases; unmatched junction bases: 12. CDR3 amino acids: CASSSYRGLSLEKLFF. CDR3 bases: TGTGCCAGCAGTTCTTATAGGGGGCTAAGTCTTGAAAAACTGTTTTTT.

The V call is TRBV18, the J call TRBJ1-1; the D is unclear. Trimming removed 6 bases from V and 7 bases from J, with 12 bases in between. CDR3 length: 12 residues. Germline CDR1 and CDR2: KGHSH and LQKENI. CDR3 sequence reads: CASSGNRHEAFF. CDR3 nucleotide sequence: TGTGCCAGCTCCGGTAACAGACATGAAGCTTTCTTT.

The CDR3, as DNA: TGTGCCAGCAGTTATTTTGGCGGGAGACCCAATGAGCAGTTCTTC. This codes for CASSYFGGRPNEQFF. V is TRBV6-5 and J is TRBJ2-1, with 7 bases fitting TRBD2. In germline, CDR1 is MNHEY, CDR2 SVGAGI. V was clipped by 3 bases and J by 6 bases; unmatched bases: 8. The CDR3 is 15 amino acids.

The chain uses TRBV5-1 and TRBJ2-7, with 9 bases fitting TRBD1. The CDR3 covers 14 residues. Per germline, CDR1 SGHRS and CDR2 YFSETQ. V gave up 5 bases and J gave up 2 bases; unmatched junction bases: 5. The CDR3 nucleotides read TGCGCCAGCAGATCCGGGACAGGGACCTACGAGCAGTACTTC. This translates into CASRSGTGTYEQYF.

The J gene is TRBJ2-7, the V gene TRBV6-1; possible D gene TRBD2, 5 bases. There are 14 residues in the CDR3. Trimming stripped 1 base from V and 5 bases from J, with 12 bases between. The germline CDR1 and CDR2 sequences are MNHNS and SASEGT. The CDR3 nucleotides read TGTGCCAGCAGTGAAGGGTCTCTGAGGGACGAGCAGTACTTC. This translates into CASSEGSLRDEQYF.

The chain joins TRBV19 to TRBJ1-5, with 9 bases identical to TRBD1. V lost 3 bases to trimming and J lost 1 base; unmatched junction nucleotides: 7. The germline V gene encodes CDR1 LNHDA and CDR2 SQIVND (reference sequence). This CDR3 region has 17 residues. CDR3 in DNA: TGTGCCAGTAGTATGGGACAGGGTTACACAAGCAATCAGCCCCAGCATTTT. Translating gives CASSMGQGYTSNQPQHF.

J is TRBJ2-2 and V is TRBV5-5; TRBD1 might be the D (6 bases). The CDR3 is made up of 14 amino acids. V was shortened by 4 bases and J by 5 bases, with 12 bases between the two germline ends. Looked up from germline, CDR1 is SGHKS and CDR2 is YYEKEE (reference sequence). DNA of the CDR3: TGTGCCAGCAGCCGACAGGTTATGACCGGGGAGCTGTTTTTT. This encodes CASSRQVMTGELFF.

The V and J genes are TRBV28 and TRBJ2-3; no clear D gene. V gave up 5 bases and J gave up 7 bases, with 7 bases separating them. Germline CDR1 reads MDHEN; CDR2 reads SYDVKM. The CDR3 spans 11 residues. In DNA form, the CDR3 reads TGTGCCAGCAGTGAACTATATACGCAGTATTTT. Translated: CASSELYTQYF.

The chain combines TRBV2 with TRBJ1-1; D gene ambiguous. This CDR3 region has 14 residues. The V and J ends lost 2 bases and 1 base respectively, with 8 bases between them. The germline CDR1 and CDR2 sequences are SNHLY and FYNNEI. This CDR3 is CASSERLANTEAFF. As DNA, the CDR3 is TGTGCCAGCAGTGAAAGGTTGGCGAACACTGAAGCTTTCTTT. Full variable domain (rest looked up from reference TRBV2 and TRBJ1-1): EPEVTQTPSHQVTQMGQEVILRCVPISNHLYFYWYRQILGQKVEFLVSFYNNEISEKSEIFDDQFSVERPDGSNFTLKIRSTKLEDSAMYFCASSERLANTEAFFGQGTRLTVV.

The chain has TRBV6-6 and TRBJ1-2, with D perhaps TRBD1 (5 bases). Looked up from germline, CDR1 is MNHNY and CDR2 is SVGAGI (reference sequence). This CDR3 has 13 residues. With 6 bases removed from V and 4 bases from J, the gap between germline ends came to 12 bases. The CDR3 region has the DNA TGTGCCAGCAGAGGGGAGCCGATCTATGGCTACACCTTC. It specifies CASRGEPIYGYTF.

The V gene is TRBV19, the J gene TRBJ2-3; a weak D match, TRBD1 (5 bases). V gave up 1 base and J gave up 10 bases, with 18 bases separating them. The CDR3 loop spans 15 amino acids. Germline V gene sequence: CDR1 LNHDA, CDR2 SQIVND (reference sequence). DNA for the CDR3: TGTGCCAGTAGTATAGGCCAGGGAAACATACGGTCGCAGTATTTT. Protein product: CASSIGQGNIRSQYF.

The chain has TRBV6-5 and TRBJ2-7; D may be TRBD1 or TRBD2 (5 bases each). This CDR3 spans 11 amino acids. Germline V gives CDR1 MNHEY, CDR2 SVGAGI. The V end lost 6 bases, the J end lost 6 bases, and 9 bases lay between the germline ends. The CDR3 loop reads CASRGRGEQYF. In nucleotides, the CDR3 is TGTGCCAGCAGGGGACGGGGCGAGCAGTACTTC.

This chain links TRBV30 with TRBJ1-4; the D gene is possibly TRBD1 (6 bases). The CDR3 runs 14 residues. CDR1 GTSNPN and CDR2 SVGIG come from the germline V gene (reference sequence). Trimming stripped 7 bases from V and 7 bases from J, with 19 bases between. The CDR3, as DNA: TGTGCCTCCCGAAGAGGCAGGGGCTTTGAAAAACTGTTTTTT. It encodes CASRRGRGFEKLFF.

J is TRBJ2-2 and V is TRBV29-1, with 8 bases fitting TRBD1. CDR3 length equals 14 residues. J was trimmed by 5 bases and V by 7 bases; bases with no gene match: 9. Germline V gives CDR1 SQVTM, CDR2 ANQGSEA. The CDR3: CSADRGRGTGELFF. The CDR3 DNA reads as TGCAGCGCCGACAGGGGCCGGGGGACCGGGGAGCTGTTTTTT.

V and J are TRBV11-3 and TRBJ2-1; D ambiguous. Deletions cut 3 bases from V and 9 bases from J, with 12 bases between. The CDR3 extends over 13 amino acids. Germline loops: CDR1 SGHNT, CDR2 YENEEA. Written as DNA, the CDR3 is TGTGCCAGCAGCTTTTTGTCCGGCGGTGAGCAGTTCTTC. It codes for CASSFLSGGEQFF.

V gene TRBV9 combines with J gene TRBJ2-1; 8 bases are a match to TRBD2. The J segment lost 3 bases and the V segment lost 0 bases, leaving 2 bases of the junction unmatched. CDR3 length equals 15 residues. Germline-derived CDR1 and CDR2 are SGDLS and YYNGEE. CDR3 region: CASSVATSGYNEQFF. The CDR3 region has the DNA TGTGCCAGCAGCGTAGCTACTAGCGGCTACAATGAGCAGTTCTTC.

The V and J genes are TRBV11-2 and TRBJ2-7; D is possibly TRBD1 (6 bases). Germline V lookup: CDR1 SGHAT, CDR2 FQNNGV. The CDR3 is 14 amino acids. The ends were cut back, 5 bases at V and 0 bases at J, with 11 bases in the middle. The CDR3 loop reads CASSPGGASYEQYF. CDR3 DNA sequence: TGTGCCAGCAGCCCTGGGGGCGCCTCCTACGAGCAGTACTTC.

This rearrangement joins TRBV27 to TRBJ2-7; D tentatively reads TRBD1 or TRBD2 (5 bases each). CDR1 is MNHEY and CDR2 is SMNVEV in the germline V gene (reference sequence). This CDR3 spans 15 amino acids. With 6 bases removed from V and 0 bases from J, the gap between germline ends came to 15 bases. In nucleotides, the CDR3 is TGTGCCAGCAGCCCCGGGACCACGAGCTCCTACGAGCAGTACTTC. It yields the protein CASSPGTTSSYEQYF.

The CDR3 loop reads CASSPPRQVYNEQFF. CDR3 DNA sequence: TGTGCCAGCAGTCCTCCTCGGCAGGTTTACAATGAGCAGTTCTTC. This chain connects TRBV28 to TRBJ2-1; no reliable D call. CDR1 and CDR2 from the germline V gene are MDHEN and SYDVKM. Trimming took off 5 bases at V and 4 bases at J, with 15 bases between the two ends. The CDR3 has 15 residues. Full variable domain (remainder filled in from reference TRBV28 and TRBJ2-1): DVKVTQSSRYLVKRTGEKVFLECVQDMDHENMFWYRQDPGLGLRLIYFSYDVKMKEKGDIPEGYSVSREKKERFSLILESASTNQTSMYLCASSPPRQVYNEQFFGPGTRLTVL.

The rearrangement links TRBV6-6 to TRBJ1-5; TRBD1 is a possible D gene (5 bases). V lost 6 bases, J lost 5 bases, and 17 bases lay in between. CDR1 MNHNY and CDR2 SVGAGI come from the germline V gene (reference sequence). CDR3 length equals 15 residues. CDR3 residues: CASSTLGQRDQPQHF. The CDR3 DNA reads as TGTGCCAGCAGCACCTTGGGGCAGCGAGATCAGCCCCAGCATTTT.

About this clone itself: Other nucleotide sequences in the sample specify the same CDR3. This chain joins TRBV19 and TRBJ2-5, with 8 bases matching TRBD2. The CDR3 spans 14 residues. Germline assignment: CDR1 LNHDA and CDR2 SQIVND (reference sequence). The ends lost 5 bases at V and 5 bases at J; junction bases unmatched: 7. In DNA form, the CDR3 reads TGTGCCAGTAGTCAGCTGGCGGGAGGTGAGACCCAGTACTTC. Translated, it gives CASSQLAGGETQYF.

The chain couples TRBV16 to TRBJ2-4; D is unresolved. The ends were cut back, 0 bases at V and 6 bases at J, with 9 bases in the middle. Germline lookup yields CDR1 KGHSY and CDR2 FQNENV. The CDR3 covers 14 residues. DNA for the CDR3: TGTGCCAGCAGCCAATCAGGGTTTGGAAACATTCAGTACTTC. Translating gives CASSQSGFGNIQYF.

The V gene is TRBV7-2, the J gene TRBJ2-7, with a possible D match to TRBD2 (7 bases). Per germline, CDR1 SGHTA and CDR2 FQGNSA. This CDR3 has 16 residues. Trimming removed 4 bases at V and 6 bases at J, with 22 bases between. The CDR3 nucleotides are TGTGCCAGCAGCTCCGATTGGGGGGGCGCCTCTGTCGAGCAGTACTTC. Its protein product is CASSSDWGGASVEQYF.

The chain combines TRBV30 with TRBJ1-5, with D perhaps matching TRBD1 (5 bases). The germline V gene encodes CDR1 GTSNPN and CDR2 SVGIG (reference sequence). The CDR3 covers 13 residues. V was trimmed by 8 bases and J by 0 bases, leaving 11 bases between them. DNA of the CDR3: TGTGCCGGTGGGACGGTTAGCAATCAGCCCCAGCATTTT. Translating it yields CAGGTVSNQPQHF. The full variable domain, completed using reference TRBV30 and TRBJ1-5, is SQTIHQWPATLVQPVGSPLSLECTVEGTSNPNLYWYRQAAGRGLQLLFYSVGIGQISSEVPQNLSASRPQDRQFILSSKKLLLSDSGFYLCAGGTVSNQPQHFGDGTRLSIL.

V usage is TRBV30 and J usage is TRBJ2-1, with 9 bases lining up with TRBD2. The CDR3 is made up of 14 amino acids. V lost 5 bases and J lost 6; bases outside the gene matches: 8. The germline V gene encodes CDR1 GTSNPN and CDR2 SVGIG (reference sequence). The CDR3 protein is CAWVIAGVFNEQFF. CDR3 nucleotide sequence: TGTGCCTGGGTTATAGCGGGAGTGTTCAATGAGCAGTTCTTC.